This record concerns one TCR beta chain sequence. This clonotype has more than one count but fewer than ten. Its antigen is unknown. No much larger clone is present one base from it, and per-base qualities are unavailable. This sample is part of a study of T cells after yellow fever vaccination (dated by TCRdb to about 2019). For the wider study: The SMART-Seq v4 Ultra Low Input RNA kit was used to prepare libraries from fractions with low cell numbers. To follow T-cell clones before and after both primary and booster YFV17D yellow fever vaccination, bulk TCR alpha and beta repertoires underwent longitudinal sequencing. Two healthy male donors, one aged 18 to 29 and one aged 30 to 40 years, were included in the cohort. Blood was collected at multiple timepoints before and after primary and secondary immunization, and bulk PBMC replicates and cell subsets were isolated.

Explained via the paper, the treatment or condition label denotes: live attenuated yellow fever vaccine strain. PBMCs were isolated from peripheral blood using a standard Ficoll-Paque protocol. Dynabeads CD4 and CD8 positive selection kits were used to isolate CD4 and CD8 T-cell fractions. TriZol was used to extract RNA from bulk PBMCs, from CD4 and CD8 fractions, and from dextramer-positive and dextramer-negative fractions. The study at large found these results: The secondary T-cell response was weaker than the primary response but faster, peaking on day 5 instead of day 15. A small share of clonotypes occurred in both CD4 and CD8 compartments, likely arising from convergent recombination. Most clones expanded after primary vaccination were re-detected after the booster (almost 98% of CD4 and about nine tenths of CD8), suggesting broad memory maintenance. Only a couple of donors were included in the study, so the extent to which the findings can be generalized is limited. FACS-sorted repertoires could contain abundant contaminating clonotypes from the bulk population, so computational filtering was required.

TCR cDNA was synthesized by 5'RACE template switching, through which a universal primer site and unique molecular identifiers were introduced. cDNA synthesis was primed from both the TCR alpha and TCR beta constant segments. Two PCR steps were used to amplify libraries, with sample barcodes and sequencing adapters being added in the second step. Sequencing of libraries was done on Illumina HiSeq 2500 (2x100 bp) or NovaSeq (2x150 bp). Regarding the original processing steps: Reads were demultiplexed and collapsed into UMI consensus sequences with MIGEC, and V(D)J alignment was performed with MiXCR. Clonotypes responding to the vaccine were identified with edgeR on replicate PBMC samples, with the criteria of FDR below 0.01 and a log2 fold change above 5 up to day 15. Bulk clonotypes were assigned CD4 or CD8 identity according to which sequenced CD4 or CD8 repertoire held them at higher abundance. The public sequencing data were trimmed at Q25 with fastp and processed into clonotypes with MiXCR by TCRdb, which kept only in-frame beta chains. Each record represents a unique CDR3 protein, reported with the most common genes and DNA among its rows. Clone size and V and J calls follow TCRdb, not the original study. This sample has tens of thousands of distinct CDR3 sequences in its table, and 6.5% of those were observed once. 37% of the sample lies in the top ten.

The specimen was CD8+ T cells sorted from PBMCs, collected 35 to 50 days after the first yellow fever vaccination. The receptor comes from a man aged 18 to 35 who received the YFV17D yellow fever vaccine.

The nucleotide sequence reads TGTGCCAGCAGCCGTAGGATGAGGAGCGGGGGGGCGTATGAGCAGTTCTTC. Its amino acids are CASSRRMRSGGAYEQFF. The chain joins TRBV7-8 to TRBJ2-1; 10 bases in the middle match TRBD2. The CDR3 has 17 amino acids, counting the end cysteine and phenylalanine. The CDR3 DNA has 51 bases and is translated from base 1. As encoded in the germline V gene, CDR1 is SGHVS while CDR2 is FQNEAQ. Germline trimming: 5 bases from V, 8 bases from J; junction bases outside gene matches: 15.